The rows below give T cell receptor beta chains drawn from one sample of a study of CD8 T cells in Susac syndrome. Using its own MiXCR run on the immunoSEQ multiplex PCR reads, TCRdb lists one record per CDR3 protein. The sample carries 130,000 or so distinct CDR3 sequences, roughly 95% recorded once. The specimen sequenced was CD4+ T cells from PBMCs. Receptors originate from a human donor with Susac syndrome. The CDR3 runs from the conserved cysteine through the conserved F or W. A D gene is named only where the DNA matches it firmly. Clone size is stated in some rows and not others, as once, few, many or a class when expanded.

TRBV30	-	-	TRBJ2-3	CAWASDGRTDTQYF	TGTGCCTGGGCCTCAGACGGGCGCACAGATACGCAGTATTTT
TRBV29-1	-	TRBD1	TRBJ1-3	CSPKGGQGNTIYF	TGCAGCCCAAAAGGGGGACAGGGAAACACCATATATTTT
TRBV5-1	-	-	TRBJ2-3	CASSLEARAGTDTQYF	TGCGCCAGCAGCTTGGAGGCCCGGGCGGGCACAGATACGCAGTATTTT
TRBV29-1	-	TRBD2	TRBJ2-7	CSVASGGPPYEQYF	TGCAGCGTTGCTAGCGGAGGCCCCCCCTACGAGCAGTACTTC
TRBV6-5	-	-	TRBJ2-2	CASSVRGGELFF	TGTGCCAGCAGTGTCCGGGGCGGGGAGCTGTTTTTT
TRBV18	-	-	TRBJ2-7	CASSPLGGTLRYHEQYF	TGTGCCAGCTCACCACTGGGTGGGACCTTGAGGTACCACGAGCAGTACTTC
TRBV4-2	-	-	TRBJ2-2	CASSQDRLNTGELFF	TGTGCCAGCAGCCAAGATCGCCTCAACACCGGGGAGCTGTTTTTT
TRBV20-1	-	TRBD2	TRBJ2-5	CSAPRASGRRETQYF	TGCAGTGCTCCCCGGGCTAGCGGGAGGAGGGAGACCCAGTACTTC
TRBV29-1	-	-	TRBJ2-3	CSVITGSTDTQYF	TGCAGCGTGATTACAGGGAGCACAGATACGCAGTATTTT
TRBV7-2	-	TRBD1	TRBJ1-5	CASSLVSGGGQPQHF	TGTGCCAGCAGCTTAGTCTCAGGGGGCGGTCAGCCCCAGCATTTT
TRBV3-1	-	TRBD1	TRBJ2-7	CASSHSGTGYVEQYF	TGTGCCAGCAGCCACTCCGGGACAGGGTATGTCGAGCAGTACTTC
TRBV25-1	-	-	TRBJ1-1	CASSRLASEAFF	TGTGCCAGCAGCCGTTTGGCGAGTGAAGCTTTCTTT
TRBV7-8	-	-	TRBJ2-7	CASSYGPRASYEQYF	TGTGCCAGCAGCTATGGCCCTCGAGCATCCTACGAGCAGTACTTC
TRBV20-1	-	-	TRBJ1-2	CSARIGGEGNYGYTF	TGCAGTGCTAGGATAGGTGGGGAAGGGAACTATGGCTACACCTTC
TRBV3-1	few	-	TRBJ1-5	CASSQGLDQPQHF	TGTGCCAGCAGCCAAGGTTTGGATCAGCCCCAGCATTTT
TRBV29-1	-	-	TRBJ2-3	CSVVGRRGYGDTQYF	TGCAGCGTTGTAGGCCGCCGCGGGTATGGCGATACGCAGTATTTT
TRBV29-1	-	-	TRBJ2-1	CSARSGAPYNEQFF	TGCAGCGCCCGCTCGGGGGCCCCCTACAATGAGCAGTTCTTC
TRBV29-1	-	TRBD2	TRBJ2-7	CSVDKAGGRNEQYF	TGCAGCGTTGACAAAGCGGGAGGGCGGAACGAGCAGTACTTC
TRBV18	-	-	TRBJ2-1	CASSPQGGVSYNEQFF	TGTGCCAGCTCACCCCAGGGGGGAGTCTCCTACAATGAGCAGTTCTTC
TRBV11-1	-	-	TRBJ1-1	CASRGDTRSNTEAFF	TGTGCCAGCAGAGGGGACACCCGATCGAACACTGAAGCTTTCTTT
TRBV5-4	-	TRBD1	TRBJ2-7	CASSASGTGFPYEQYF	TGTGCCAGCAGCGCCTCCGGGACAGGGTTTCCCTACGAGCAGTACTTC
TRBV7-9	-	-	TRBJ2-2	CASSRETGELFF	TGTGCCAGCAGCAGAGAGACCGGGGAGCTGTTTTTT
TRBV20-1	-	TRBD2	TRBJ2-7	CSARDATSGIYEQYF	TGCAGTGCTAGAGATGCGACTAGCGGGATCTACGAGCAGTACTTC
TRBV3-1	-	-	TRBJ1-2	CASSLQGRGYTF	TGTGCCAGCAGCTTACAGGGTCGAGGCTACACCTTC
TRBV7-9	few	TRBD2	TRBJ2-7	CASSSSGSSYEQYF	TGTGCCAGCAGCTCTAGCGGGAGCTCCTACGAGCAGTACTTC
TRBV14	-	-	TRBJ2-7	CASSQDRGREQYF	TGTGCCAGCAGCCAAGATCGAGGGCGCGAGCAGTACTTC
TRBV20-1	-	-	TRBJ1-1	CSAGNGAMNTEAFF	TGCAGTGCTGGCAATGGGGCTATGAACACTGAAGCTTTCTTT
TRBV9	-	TRBD1	TRBJ2-4	CASSAGQGSIQYF	TGTGCCAGCAGCGCAGGACAGGGAAGCATTCAGTACTTC
TRBV20-1	-	TRBD2	TRBJ2-3	CSARLAQSTDTQYF	TGCAGTGCTCGACTAGCACAGAGCACAGATACGCAGTATTTT
TRBV7-2	few	-	TRBJ2-2	CASSPHTGELFF	TGTGCCAGCAGCCCTCACACCGGGGAGCTGTTTTTT
TRBV29-1	-	-	TRBJ1-2	CSVVHGYGYTF	TGCAGCGTTGTCCACGGTTATGGCTACACCTTC